Sequencing of this TCR beta chain was carried out in a study of cytotoxic CD8 clonotypes in ibrutinib-treated CLL (dated by TCRdb to about 2021). Describing the broader study: The cohort included more than 14 treatment-naive and some 10 relapsed/refractory patients; about 17 were IGHV unmutated. Responses were partial in roughly 25 patients and complete in 2; after median 68 months follow-up, about 14 stayed in remission and about 12 progressed. The response samples were drawn at a median of around eleven months into treatment, with a range of roughly 6 to 40 months. An average of 255,043 productive templates and approximately 90,000 productive rearrangements was obtained per sample. Longitudinal samples were obtainable from about 30% of the roughly 86 participants in the trial. Cryopreserved peripheral blood mononuclear cells were collected at three points: before therapy, at response, and at either sustained remission or disease progression. Beyond this particular receptor, the publication reports: An increase in clonality was observed at ibrutinib response, with clonality remaining stable during sustained remission and falling back toward baseline at progression. Baseline clonality exceeded that of age-matched healthy donors and correlated strongly with circulating CD8+ T-cell counts. Public clonotypes were rare and either contracted or stayed stable during treatment, and the rise in clonality at ibrutinib response reflected the expansion of private clonotypes. Sustained-remission and progressing patients did not have matched sampling times, and lymph node repertoires were not examined.

For TCR beta library preparation, about 2.1 micrograms of genomic DNA were extracted from the cryopreserved PBMCs. Longitudinal blood samples from CLL patients receiving ibrutinib monotherapy were subjected to high-throughput TCR beta sequencing. The patients were enrolled in a single-center, open-label phase 2 trial of ibrutinib monotherapy. There are 13 amino acids in the CDR3, from cysteine to phenylalanine inclusive. The sequence is cut down to CDR3 DNA, 39 bases in frame from base 1. Based on the germline V gene, the CDR1 and CDR2 sequences are SGDLS and YYNGEE. V is pared back by 2 bases and J by 2 bases, with 7 bases lying between the germline termini. On a MiSeq, deep resolution sequencing aimed for a depth between 1 in 1 million and 1 in 200,000 T cells, with each clonotype covered approximately 10x on average. TCR beta libraries were generated with the immunoSEQ hsTCRB Kit. Per the authors' processing: ImmunoSEQ Data Assistant and ImmunoSEQ Analyzer were used for data analysis, and V, D and J genes were assigned according to IMGT definitions. Clonality, which ranges from 0 to 1, was calculated as one minus the normalized Shannon entropy of productive rearrangement frequencies. Public clonotype analysis was restricted to overrepresented clonotypes comprising at least 0.05% of each patient's repertoire. More than ten repertoires from age-matched healthy donors, obtained from immuneACCESS, served as clonality controls. In TCRdb, the immuneACCESS table is reduced to in-frame sequences with V and J assigned. These tables do not hold every clone; where another copy was compared, an unresolved V gene accounts for under half, and the others remain unexplained. That table furnishes V, J and clone size, whereas the DNA furnished D and trimming. The sample table records around 310,000 clones; just under 80% of these occur just once. The top ten hold under 8.5% of the sample.

This clone was observed a single time. Its cognate antigen has yet to be identified. No much larger clone exists at a distance of one base, and base qualities are not known. This specimen includes other DNA sequences encoding the same CDR3. The sample here was PBMCs, taken before ibrutinib treatment. The sequence was obtained from a human donor with chronic lymphocytic leukemia. Here the chain combines TRBV9 and TRBJ1-2; the D gene cannot be resolved reliably. DNA sequence: TGTGCCAGCAGCGTCACGGAAAACTATGGCTACACCTTC. Translated, this gives CASSVTENYGYTF.